Below are 17 T cell receptor beta chains sequenced from a single sample in a study of T cell changes during pregnancy in multiple sclerosis. Profiling relied on immunoSEQ multiplex PCR, and the TCRdb table lists in-frame clones only, not all of them. The sample contains approximately 85,000 clones, roughly 93% of which appear only once. This sample comprised peripheral blood, obtained in the third trimester of pregnancy. Receptor source: a female donor with multiple sclerosis, enrolled in a pregnancy study.

The rearrangement links TRBV6-6 to TRBJ1-1; no clear D. Trimming shortened V by 2 bases and J by 2 bases, and 15 bases separated the two germline ends. The CDR3 has 16 amino acids. Germline CDR1 MNHNY, CDR2 SVGAGI (reference sequence). CDR3 in DNA: TGTGCCAGCAGTTACGGCCCATCGACGGGAAACACTGAAGCTTTCTTT. It yields the protein CASSYGPSTGNTEAFF.

V is TRBV6-5 and J is TRBJ1-2; D possibly corresponds to TRBD1 (5 bases). Trimming cost V 7 bases and J 3 bases, with 9 bases left between them. The CDR3 runs to 12 residues. Germline CDR1 is MNHEY and CDR2 is SVGAGI. The CDR3 DNA reads TGTGCCAGCAAGTCCAGGGACTATGGCTACACCTTC. Translated: CASKSRDYGYTF.

The chain has TRBV6-4 and TRBJ1-6, with D perhaps TRBD1 (6 bases). Trimming took 3 bases from V and 10 from J, leaving 16 bases between them. This CDR3 is 15 amino acids long. CDR1 MRHNA and CDR2 SNTAGT come from the germline V gene. The CDR3 region has the DNA TGTGCCAGCAGTGATGGCCCAGGGGTTGACTCACCCCTCCACTTT. It yields the protein CASSDGPGVDSPLHF.

The rearrangement joins TRBV6-5 to TRBJ2-3, with a weak D call TRBD2 (5 bases). The CDR3 length is 12 residues. V was shortened by 7 bases and J by 2 bases, with 7 bases between the two germline ends. In germline, CDR1 is MNHEY, CDR2 SVGAGI. The CDR3 spells CASNGDTDTQYF. In DNA form, the CDR3 reads TGTGCCAGCAACGGGGACACAGATACGCAGTATTTT.

The rearrangement links TRBV25-1 to TRBJ2-5; 12 bases fit TRBD2. There are 16 residues in the CDR3. The trim removed 3 bases at V and 2 bases at J, leaving 4 bases unmatched. Germline V lookup: CDR1 MGHDK, CDR2 SYGVNS. CDR3 protein: CASSDGLAGLQETQYF. CDR3 DNA: TGTGCCAGCAGTGACGGACTAGCGGGGCTACAAGAGACCCAGTACTTC. Drawing the rest from reference TRBV25-1 and TRBJ2-5, the complete variable domain is EADIYQTPRYLVIGTGKKITLECSQTMGHDKMYWYQQDPGMELHLIHYSYGVNSTEKGDLSSESTVSRIRTEHFPLTLESARPSHTSQYLCASSDGLAGLQETQYFGPGTRLLVL.

V and J are TRBV7-9 and TRBJ2-3; 9 nucleotides align to TRBD2. This CDR3 has 15 residues. The V and J ends lost 1 base and 4 bases, in that order; junction bases with no gene match: 3. Germline V gene sequence: CDR1 SEHNR, CDR2 FQNEAQ (reference sequence). The CDR3, as DNA: TGTGCCAGCAGCTTAGGATCTAGCGGGGCAGATACGCAGTATTTT. Its translation: CASSLGSSGADTQYF.

J is TRBJ2-1 and V is TRBV27; 7 bases line up with TRBD1. V shed 5 bases, J shed 9 bases, and the junction held 13 bases outside the gene matches. The CDR3 spans 15 residues. CDR1 is MNHEY, CDR2 SMNVEV, per germline (reference sequence). CDR3 coding DNA: TGTGCCAGCAGTACCCGGGACAGTAGTTTGAGTGAGCAGTTCTTC. It translates to CASSTRDSSLSEQFF.

In DNA form, the CDR3 reads TGTGCCAGTACTGGGAGCCCGAACGGAAACGAGCAGTACTTC. Its protein is CASTGSPNGNEQYF. The chain has TRBV19 and TRBJ2-7; TRBD2 might be the D (5 bases). Germline CDR1 is LNHDA and CDR2 is SQIVND (reference sequence). Trimming took off 7 bases at V and 5 bases at J, with 18 bases between the two ends. CDR3 length equals 14 residues.

The chain uses TRBV5-1 and TRBJ2-3, with D perhaps matching TRBD1 (6 bases). V was pared by 4 bases and J by 0 bases, with 18 bases between. This CDR3 spans 17 amino acids. Looked up from germline, CDR1 is SGHRS and CDR2 is YFSETQ. As DNA, the CDR3 is TGCGCCAGCAGCCACGACAGGAGAGTAACTAGCACAGATACGCAGTATTTT. Translating it yields CASSHDRRVTSTDTQYF.

This chain joins TRBV18 and TRBJ1-1; maybe TRBD1 (6 bases). The CDR3 contains 15 residues. Germline CDR1 KGHSH, CDR2 LQKENI. V lost 2 bases to trimming and J lost 2 bases, with 12 bases between them. The CDR3 here is CASSPDRPINTEAFF. In nucleotides, the CDR3 is TGTGCCAGCTCACCAGACAGGCCCATAAACACTGAAGCTTTCTTT.

The V and J genes are TRBV9 and TRBJ2-1; 9 bases map to TRBD2. V was clipped by 3 bases and J by 8 bases; unmatched bases: 21. The CDR3 spans 19 residues. The V gene's germline CDR1 is SGDLS and CDR2 YYNGEE. CDR3 sequence reads: CASSGIQGGGGGARDEQFF. The CDR3 region has the DNA TGTGCCAGCAGCGGCATTCAGGGGGGCGGCGGGGGGGCCAGGGATGAGCAGTTCTTC.

The rearrangement links TRBV7-6 to TRBJ2-7, with TRBD2 matching 8 bases. V was pared by 5 bases and J by 5 bases, with 8 bases of the junction left unmatched. The CDR3 totals 14 residues. CDR1 and CDR2 (germline): SGHVS, FNYEAQ. In nucleotides, the CDR3 is TGTGCCAGCAGCCTCCGGACTAGCAACGACGAGCAGTACTTC. This sequence encodes CASSLRTSNDEQYF.

J is TRBJ2-7 and V is TRBV29-1; 10 bases fit TRBD2. V shed 5 bases, J shed 7 bases, and the junction held 11 bases outside the gene matches. CDR1 SQVTM and CDR2 ANQGSEA come from the germline V gene. The CDR3 is made up of 14 amino acids. CDR3 region: CSVRESGGAGEQYF. CDR3 coding DNA: TGCAGCGTTCGAGAGAGCGGGGGGGCAGGAGAGCAGTACTTC.

V gene TRBV11-2 combines with J gene TRBJ1-6; the match to TRBD1 covers 8 bases. The length of the CDR3 is 16 residues. V lost 2 bases to trimming and J lost 5 bases; unmatched junction nucleotides: 5. The germline CDR1 and CDR2 sequences are SGHAT and FQNNGV. CDR3 in amino acids: CASSLRTGKNNSPLHF. The CDR3 DNA reads as TGTGCCAGCAGCTTACGGACAGGGAAAAATAATTCACCCCTCCACTTT.

The genes are TRBV5-4 and TRBJ2-2; 11 bases map to TRBD1. The J segment lost 9 bases and the V segment lost 5 bases, leaving 6 bases of the junction unmatched. The CDR3 totals 14 residues. Germline CDR1 reads SGHNT; CDR2 reads YYREEE (reference sequence). The CDR3 nucleotides read TGTGCCAGCAGTTCGGACAGGGGGCGCCGGGAGCTGTTTTTT. Amino acid sequence: CASSSDRGRRELFF.

This chain connects TRBV27 to TRBJ2-3, with TRBD2 matching over 10 bases. J lost 5 bases, V lost 5 bases, and 7 bases had no gene match. This CDR3 has 15 amino acids. The V gene's germline CDR1 is MNHEY and CDR2 SMNVEV (reference sequence). The CDR3: CASSPAGGPIDTQYF. The DNA of the CDR3 is TGTGCCAGCAGTCCAGCGGGGGGGCCGATAGATACGCAGTATTTT.

As DNA, the CDR3 is TGTGCCAGCCGTCTACAGTACCAAGAGACCCAGTACTTC. It specifies CASRLQYQETQYF. The J gene is TRBJ2-5, the V gene TRBV27; no firm D call. V dropped 8 bases and J dropped 0 bases, with 10 bases sitting between them. Germline assignment: CDR1 MNHEY and CDR2 SMNVEV (reference sequence). The CDR3 spans 13 residues.